This TCR beta chain was identified during a study of T cell changes during pregnancy in multiple sclerosis. Method: immunoSEQ multiplex PCR; TCRdb's copy keeps in-frame clones and lacks some. Among 35,000 to 45,000 clones, about nine tenths were seen once, and the ten largest hold approximately 0.73%. Germline CDR1 and CDR2: MNHNS and SASEGT. With V trimmed by 5 bases and J by 4 bases, 2 bases remained unmatched. The CDR3 consists of 13 residues. The chain uses TRBV6-1 and TRBJ1-5; TRBD1 matches 7 bases. The starting material was CD4+ T cells from peripheral blood mononuclear cells, obtained before pregnancy. The TCR sequence derives from a female donor with multiple sclerosis, enrolled in a pregnancy study. The CDR3 DNA follows: TGTGCCAGCAGTACAGGGGCAAATCAGCCCCAGCATTTT. Translated, it gives CASSTGANQPQHF.